The source of this TCR beta chain is a study of shared clonotypes between healthy human individuals. The split of CD4+ cells yielded CD45RA+ naive and CD45RA-negative memory subsets. The method was immunoSEQ multiplex PCR; TCRdb's version includes in-frame clones alone and lacks a portion of them. The sample includes fewer than 2.5 million clones, roughly 93% of them seen just once. A note on this clone: Its antigen is unknown.

Study-wide findings and caveats: Large sequencing depth failed to make sorted-subset sequencing complete, rarefaction showed. Richness estimates generally favored naive over memory subsets.

The J segment lost 7 bases and the V segment lost 2 bases, leaving 9 bases of the junction unmatched. The CDR3 length is 15 residues. CDR1 and CDR2 from the germline V gene are MNHEY and SVGAGI. Sequencing was performed on naive CD4+ T cells from PBMCs. Noted subset: CD45RA+ positively selected. The genes are TRBV6-5 and TRBJ1-2; 8 bases match TRBD1. The clonotype comes from a man younger than 35 in good health. Some clones in this sample may be carry-over from other donors' samples. This chain's CDR3 is CASSYGLQGAGGYTF. Written as DNA, the CDR3 is TGTGCCAGCAGTTACGGACTCCAGGGGGCGGGTGGCTACACCTTC.